This passage covers 3 T cell receptor beta chains from one sample sequenced in a study of shared clonotypes between healthy human individuals. Assay: immunoSEQ multiplex PCR; the TCRdb copy retains only in-frame clones and omits some. The sample records 2,100,000 or so clones, roughly 95% being singletons. Sequenced: naive CD4+ T cells sorted from blood. This sample's subset: CD45RA+ positively selected. These receptors were obtained from a man aged 18 to 29 in good health.

The rearrangement links TRBV7-2 to TRBJ2-5; no definite D call. V was trimmed by 5 bases and J by 1 base, leaving 11 bases between them. Germline V gene sequence: CDR1 SGHTA, CDR2 FQGNSA. This CDR3 spans 14 amino acids. CDR3 sequence (DNA): TGTGCCAGCAGCCCCCACCCGACCCAAGAGACCCAGTACTTC. This encodes CASSPHPTQETQYF. The entire variable domain, with the rest obtained from reference TRBV7-2 and TRBJ2-5, is as follows: GAGVSQSPSNKVTEKGKDVELRCDPISGHTALYWYRQSLGQGLEFLIYFQGNSAPDKSGLPSDRFSAERTGGSVSTLTIQRTQQEDSAVYLCASSPHPTQETQYFGPGTRLLVL.

J is TRBJ2-3 and V is TRBV28, with 7 bases aligning to TRBD1. V dropped 4 bases and J dropped 4; count of bases not matched to a gene: 11. The V gene's germline CDR1 is MDHEN and CDR2 SYDVKM. CDR3 length: 16 residues. CDR3 region: CASSSGQARWADTQYF. The CDR3 bases are TGTGCCAGCAGTTCCGGACAGGCACGCTGGGCAGATACGCAGTATTTT.

V usage is TRBV7-9 and J usage is TRBJ1-1, with D possibly TRBD1 on 6 matching bases. CDR3 size: 15 residues. Germline V CDR1 and CDR2: SEHNR, FQNEAQ (reference sequence). The germline V and J ends were trimmed by 2 bases and 3 bases, with 13 bases remaining between them. The CDR3 is CASSLILNRDTEAFF. DNA for the CDR3: TGTGCCAGCAGCTTAATCTTGAACAGGGACACTGAAGCTTTCTTT.